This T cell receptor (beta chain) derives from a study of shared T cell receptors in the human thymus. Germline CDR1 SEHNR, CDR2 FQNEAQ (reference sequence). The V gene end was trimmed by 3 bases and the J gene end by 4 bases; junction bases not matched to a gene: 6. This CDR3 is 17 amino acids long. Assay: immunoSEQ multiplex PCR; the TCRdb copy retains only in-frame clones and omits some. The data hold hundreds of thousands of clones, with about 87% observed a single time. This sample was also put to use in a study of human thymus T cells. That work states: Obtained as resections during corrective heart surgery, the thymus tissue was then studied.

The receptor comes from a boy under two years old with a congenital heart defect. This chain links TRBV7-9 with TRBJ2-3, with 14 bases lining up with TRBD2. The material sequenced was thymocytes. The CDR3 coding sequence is TGTGCCAGCAGCTTTCGACTAGCGGGAGGGAGCCCAGATACGCAGTATTTT. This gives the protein CASSFRLAGGSPDTQYF.